Following are 11 T cell receptor beta chains from one sample sequenced in a study of T-cell reconstitution after alpha-beta-depleted transplantation in children. TCRbeta library construction was performed incorporating unique molecular identifiers. TCRdb recomputed calls from the PCR reads with MiXCR, one row per CDR3 protein. The sample includes tens of thousands of distinct CDR3 sequences, roughly 14% seen only once; the top ten take 25% to 35%. The sample in question was PBMCs, mostly from graft donor cells, obtained 180 days after TCRalphabeta/CD19-depleted stem cell transplant. The receptors come from a male patient aged 2-15 years who had a stem cell transplant for acute lymphoblastic leukemia, so the T cells may come from the graft donor.

This chain joins TRBV10-3 and TRBJ2-1; 7 nucleotides align to TRBD2. This CDR3 has 17 residues. Germline V gives CDR1 ENHRY, CDR2 SYGVKD. V gave up 4 bases and J gave up 5 bases; unmatched junction bases: 14. The CDR3 is CAISAPGVGGDNNEQFF. DNA for the CDR3: TGTGCCATCAGTGCCCCGGGGGTGGGGGGGGATAACAATGAGCAGTTCTTC.

The chain links TRBV28 to TRBJ2-1, with D possibly TRBD2 on 6 matching bases. CDR3 length equals 14 residues. Germline CDR1 MDHEN, CDR2 SYDVKM. The germline V and J ends were trimmed by 4 bases and 9 bases, with 16 bases remaining between them. CDR3 sequence reads: CASSSPGVKAEQFF. The CDR3, as DNA: TGTGCCAGCAGTTCACCGGGAGTCAAGGCTGAGCAGTTCTTC.

This clonotype has just a few counts. The chain links TRBV29-1 to TRBJ2-1; TRBD2 matches 11 bases. With V trimmed by 4 bases and J by 6 bases, 8 bases remained unmatched. Germline assignment: CDR1 SQVTM and CDR2 ANQGSEA. The length of the CDR3 is 15 residues. The CDR3 here is CSVGRRLAGPNEQFF. The CDR3 DNA reads as TGCAGCGTTGGCAGAAGACTAGCGGGACCCAATGAGCAGTTCTTC.

This clonotype was picked up a small number of times. The rearrangement uses TRBV4-2 and TRBJ2-7, with 7 bases that match TRBD1. Germline assignment: CDR1 LGHNA and CDR2 YNFKEQ. This CDR3 has 13 amino acids. V lost 4 bases, J lost 3 bases, and 3 bases stayed unmatched. The CDR3 DNA sequence: TGTGCCAGCAGCCCGGACAGGCACTACGAGCAGTACTTC. It specifies CASSPDRHYEQYF.

This clonotype was seen a handful of times. The chain couples TRBV6-1 to TRBJ2-7; D perhaps matches TRBD1 (5 bases). Germline CDR1 and CDR2: MNHNS and SASEGT. The CDR3 is 13 residues long. Trimming took off 8 bases at V and 4 bases at J, with 15 bases between the two ends. The CDR3 loop reads CASAFSRGYEQYF. The CDR3 region has the DNA TGTGCCAGCGCCTTTTCTAGGGGTTACGAGCAGTACTTC.

This clonotype was picked up many times. The chain uses TRBV7-2 and TRBJ2-6, with D maybe TRBD2 (6 bases). Germline V gene data show CDR1 as SGHTA and CDR2 as FQGNSA. The V end was cut by 1 base, the J end by 2 bases, with 6 bases between. The CDR3 runs to 15 residues. CDR3 region: CASSLGRAGANVLTF. The CDR3 region has the DNA TGTGCCAGCAGCTTAGGGAGGGCTGGGGCCAACGTCCTGACTTTC. The whole variable domain, remainder taken from reference TRBV7-2 and TRBJ2-6, is GAGVSQSPSNKVTEKGKDVELRCDPISGHTALYWYRQSLGQGLEFLIYFQGNSAPDKSGLPSDRFSAERTGGSVSTLTIQRTQQEDSAVYLCASSLGRAGANVLTFGAGSRLTVL.

In regard to this clonotype: This may be a read error, as it is one base from a much larger clone. The rearrangement uses TRBV7-2 and TRBJ2-3; D uncertain. The CDR3 is 12 amino acids. Deletions cut 2 bases from V and 3 bases from J, with 3 bases between. Germline-derived CDR1 and CDR2 are SGHTA and FQGNSA. CDR3 protein: CASSLWTDTQYF. CDR3 DNA: TGTGCCAGCAGCTTATGGACAGATACGCAGTATTTT. The variable domain in full, completed from reference TRBV7-2 and TRBJ2-3, reads GAGVSQSPSNKVTEKGKDVELRCDPISGHTALYWYRQSLGQGLEFLIYFQGNSAPDKSGLPSDRFSAERTGGSVSTLTIQRTQQEDSAVYLCASSLWTDTQYFGPGTRLTVL.

This clonotype was counted ten times or more. The chain is built from TRBV20-1 and TRBJ2-4, with D unclear. Trimming pared 6 bases from V and 6 bases from J, leaving 9 bases between. Germline V gives CDR1 DFQATT, CDR2 SNEGSKA (reference sequence). The CDR3 is 11 amino acids. CDR3 region: CSAISINIQYF. CDR3 DNA sequence: TGCAGTGCAATTAGCATAAACATTCAGTACTTC.

This clonotype was counted at least ten times. The chain links TRBV5-1 to TRBJ2-3; D unclear. The CDR3 has 12 residues. Germline V gives CDR1 SGHRS, CDR2 YFSETQ. V lost 2 bases to trimming and J lost 3 bases, with 4 bases between them. The CDR3 sequence: CASSLRTDTQYF. The CDR3 nucleotides read TGCGCCAGCAGCTTACGGACAGATACGCAGTATTTT.

This clonotype was seen repeatedly, ten times or more. V gene TRBV11-3 combines with J gene TRBJ2-1, with a weak D call TRBD2 (6 bases). Looked up from germline, CDR1 is SGHNT and CDR2 is YENEEA. There are 14 residues in the CDR3. The V end was cut by 5 bases, the J end by 2 bases, with 10 bases between. The CDR3 protein is CASSHSGTYNEQFF. CDR3 coding DNA: TGTGCCAGCAGCCATAGCGGTACCTACAATGAGCAGTTCTTC.

This rearrangement joins TRBV20-1 to TRBJ1-2, with 9 positions matching TRBD1. The germline V gene encodes CDR1 DFQATT and CDR2 SNEGSKA (reference sequence). V gave up 2 bases and J gave up 6 bases; unmatched junction bases: 4. The CDR3 is made up of 13 amino acids. The CDR3: CSARPDRGDGYTF. Written as DNA, the CDR3 is TGCAGTGCTAGACCCGACAGGGGGGATGGCTACACCTTC.